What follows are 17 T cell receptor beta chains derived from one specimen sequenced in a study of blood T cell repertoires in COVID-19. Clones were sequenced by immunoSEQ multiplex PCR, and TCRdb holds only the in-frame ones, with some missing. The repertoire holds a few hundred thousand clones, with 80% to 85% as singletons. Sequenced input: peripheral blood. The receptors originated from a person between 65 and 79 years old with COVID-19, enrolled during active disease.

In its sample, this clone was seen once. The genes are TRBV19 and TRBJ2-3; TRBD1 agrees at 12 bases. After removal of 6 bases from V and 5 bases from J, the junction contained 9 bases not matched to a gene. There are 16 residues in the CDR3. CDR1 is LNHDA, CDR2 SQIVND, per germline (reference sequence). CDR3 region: CASSPRDRGLIDTQYF. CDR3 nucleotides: TGTGCCAGTAGCCCCCGGGACAGGGGGCTTATAGATACGCAGTATTTT.

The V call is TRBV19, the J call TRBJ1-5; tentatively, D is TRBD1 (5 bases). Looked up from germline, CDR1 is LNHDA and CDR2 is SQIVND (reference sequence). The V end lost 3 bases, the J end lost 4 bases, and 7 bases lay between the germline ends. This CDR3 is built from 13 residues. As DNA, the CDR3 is TGTGCCAGTAGTATCGGGGGGAATCAGCCCCAGCATTTT. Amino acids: CASSIGGNQPQHF.

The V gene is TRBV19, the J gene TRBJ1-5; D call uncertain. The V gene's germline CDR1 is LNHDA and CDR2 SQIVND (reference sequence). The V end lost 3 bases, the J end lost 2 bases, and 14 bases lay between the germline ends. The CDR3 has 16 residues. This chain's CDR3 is CASSIGEGRGNQPQHF. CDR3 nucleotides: TGTGCCAGTAGTATCGGAGAGGGTCGGGGCAATCAGCCCCAGCATTTT. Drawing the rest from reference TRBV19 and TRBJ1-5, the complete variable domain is DGGITQSPKYLFRKEGQNVTLSCEQNLNHDAMYWYRQDPGQGLRLIYYSQIVNDFQKGDIAEGYSVSREKKESFPLTVTSAQKNPTAFYLCASSIGEGRGNQPQHFGDGTRLSIL.

The CDR3 DNA reads TGTGCCAGCCGTCGAGCGGGGGGGCTAACGACAGATACGCAGTATTTT. This translates into CASRRAGGLTTDTQYF. V and J are TRBV27 and TRBJ2-3; the match to TRBD2 covers 10 bases. The CDR3 has 16 residues. After removal of 8 bases from V and 3 bases from J, the junction contained 11 bases not matched to a gene. Looked up from germline, CDR1 is MNHEY and CDR2 is SMNVEV (reference sequence).

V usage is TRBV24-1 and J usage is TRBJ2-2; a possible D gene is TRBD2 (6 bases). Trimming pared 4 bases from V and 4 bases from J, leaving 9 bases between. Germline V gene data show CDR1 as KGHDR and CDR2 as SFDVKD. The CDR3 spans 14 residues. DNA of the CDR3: TGTGCCACCAGTGAAGCGGGCAGCACCGGGGAGCTGTTTTTT. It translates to CATSEAGSTGELFF.

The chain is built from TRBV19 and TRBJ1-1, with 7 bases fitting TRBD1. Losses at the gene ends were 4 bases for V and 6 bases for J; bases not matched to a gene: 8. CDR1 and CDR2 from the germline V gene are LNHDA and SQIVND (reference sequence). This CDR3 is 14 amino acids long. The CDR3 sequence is CASSNVMGTAEAFF. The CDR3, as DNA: TGTGCCAGTAGTAATGTAATGGGGACAGCTGAAGCTTTCTTT.

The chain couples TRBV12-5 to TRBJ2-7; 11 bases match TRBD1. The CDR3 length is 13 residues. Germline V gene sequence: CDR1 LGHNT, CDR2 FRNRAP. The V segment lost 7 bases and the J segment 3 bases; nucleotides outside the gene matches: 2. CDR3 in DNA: TGTGCTAGTGCCGGGACAGGGGGCTACGAGCAGTACTTC. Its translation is CASAGTGGYEQYF. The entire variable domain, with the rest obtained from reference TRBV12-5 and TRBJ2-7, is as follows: DARVTQTPRHKVTEMGQEVTMRCQPILGHNTVFWYRQTMMQGLELLAYFRNRAPLDDSGMPKDRFSAEMPDATLATLKIQPSEPRDSAVYFCASAGTGGYEQYFGPGTRLTVT.

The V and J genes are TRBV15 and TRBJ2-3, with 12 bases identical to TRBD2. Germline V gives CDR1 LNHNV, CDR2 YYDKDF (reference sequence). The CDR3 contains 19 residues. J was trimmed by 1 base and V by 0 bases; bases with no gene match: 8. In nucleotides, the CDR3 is TGTGCCACCAGCAGAGATGCGCTAGCGGGGGGGCTTGGCACAGATACGCAGTATTTT. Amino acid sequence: CATSRDALAGGLGTDTQYF.

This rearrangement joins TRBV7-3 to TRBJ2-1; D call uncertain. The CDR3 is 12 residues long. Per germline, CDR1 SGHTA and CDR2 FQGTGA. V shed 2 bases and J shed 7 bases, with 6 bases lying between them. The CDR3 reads CASSLSGNEQFF. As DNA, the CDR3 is TGTGCCAGCAGCTTATCCGGTAATGAGCAGTTCTTC.

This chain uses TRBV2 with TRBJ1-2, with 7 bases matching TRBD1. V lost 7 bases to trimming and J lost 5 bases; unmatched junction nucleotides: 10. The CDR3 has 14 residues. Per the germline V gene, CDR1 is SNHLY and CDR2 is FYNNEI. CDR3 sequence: CASTPWDSLYGYTF. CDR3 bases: TGTGCCAGCACCCCTTGGGACAGTCTATATGGCTACACCTTC.

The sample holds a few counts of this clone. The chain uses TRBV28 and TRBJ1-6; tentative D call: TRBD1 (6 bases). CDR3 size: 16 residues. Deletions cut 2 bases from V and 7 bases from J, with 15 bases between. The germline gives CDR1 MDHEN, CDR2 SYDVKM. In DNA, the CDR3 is TGTGCCAGCAGTTTACCACAGGGCCGTTCGAATTCACCCCTCCACTTT. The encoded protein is CASSLPQGRSNSPLHF. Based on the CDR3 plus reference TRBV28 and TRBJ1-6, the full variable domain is DVKVTQSSRYLVKRTGEKVFLECVQDMDHENMFWYRQDPGLGLRLIYFSYDVKMKEKGDIPEGYSVSREKKERFSLILESASTNQTSMYLCASSLPQGRSNSPLHFGNGTRLTVT.

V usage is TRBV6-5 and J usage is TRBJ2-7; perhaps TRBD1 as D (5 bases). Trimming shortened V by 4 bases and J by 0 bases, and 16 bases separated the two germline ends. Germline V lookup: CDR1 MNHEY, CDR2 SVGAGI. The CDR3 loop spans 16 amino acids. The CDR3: CASSSHLGALSYEQYF. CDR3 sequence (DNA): TGTGCCAGCAGTTCCCACCTTGGGGCTCTCTCCTACGAGCAGTACTTC.

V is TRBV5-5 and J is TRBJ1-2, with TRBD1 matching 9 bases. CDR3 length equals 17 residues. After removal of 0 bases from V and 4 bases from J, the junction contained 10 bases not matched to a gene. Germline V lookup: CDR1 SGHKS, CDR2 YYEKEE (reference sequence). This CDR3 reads CASSLVPPGQGSYGYTF. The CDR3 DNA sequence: TGTGCCAGCAGCTTGGTTCCCCCCGGACAGGGGTCCTATGGCTACACCTTC.

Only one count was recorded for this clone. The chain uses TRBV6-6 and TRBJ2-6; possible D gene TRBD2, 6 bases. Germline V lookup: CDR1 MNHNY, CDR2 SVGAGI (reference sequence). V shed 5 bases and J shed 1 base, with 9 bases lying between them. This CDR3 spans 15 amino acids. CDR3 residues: CASSGGFSGANVLTF. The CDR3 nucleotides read TGTGCCAGCAGTGGGGGGTTTTCTGGGGCCAACGTCCTGACTTTC.

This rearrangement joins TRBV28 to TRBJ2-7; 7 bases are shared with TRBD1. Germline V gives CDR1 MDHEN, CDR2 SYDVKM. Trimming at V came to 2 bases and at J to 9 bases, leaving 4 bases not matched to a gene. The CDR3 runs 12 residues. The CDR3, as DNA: TGTGCCAGCAGTTTAGGCCGGGACAGGCAGTACTTC. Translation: CASSLGRDRQYF.

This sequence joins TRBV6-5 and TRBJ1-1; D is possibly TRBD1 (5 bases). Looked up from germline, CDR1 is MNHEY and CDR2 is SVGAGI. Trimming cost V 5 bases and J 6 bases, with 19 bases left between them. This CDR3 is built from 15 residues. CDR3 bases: TGTGCCAGCAGTCTCGGACAATTCGAAAGAGCTGAAGCTTTCTTT. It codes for CASSLGQFERAEAFF.

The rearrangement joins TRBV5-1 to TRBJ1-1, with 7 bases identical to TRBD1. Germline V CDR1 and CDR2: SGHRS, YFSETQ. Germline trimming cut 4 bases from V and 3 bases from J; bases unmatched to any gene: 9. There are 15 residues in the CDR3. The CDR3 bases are TGCGCCAGCAGCCGGGAGGGGGCGATGGACACTGAAGCTTTCTTT. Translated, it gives CASSREGAMDTEAFF.